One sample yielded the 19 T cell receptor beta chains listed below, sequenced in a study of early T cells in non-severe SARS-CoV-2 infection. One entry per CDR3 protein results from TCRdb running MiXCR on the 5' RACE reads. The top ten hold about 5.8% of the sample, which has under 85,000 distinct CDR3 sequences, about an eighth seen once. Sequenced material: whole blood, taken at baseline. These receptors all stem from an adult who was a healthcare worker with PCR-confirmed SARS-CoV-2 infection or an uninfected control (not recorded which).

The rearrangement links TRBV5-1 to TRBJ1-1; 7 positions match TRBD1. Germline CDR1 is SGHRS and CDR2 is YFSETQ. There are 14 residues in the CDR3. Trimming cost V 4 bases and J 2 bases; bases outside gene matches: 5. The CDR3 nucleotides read TGCGCCAGCAGCGCTCAGGGGGGCAACACTGAAGCTTTCTTT. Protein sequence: CASSAQGGNTEAFF.

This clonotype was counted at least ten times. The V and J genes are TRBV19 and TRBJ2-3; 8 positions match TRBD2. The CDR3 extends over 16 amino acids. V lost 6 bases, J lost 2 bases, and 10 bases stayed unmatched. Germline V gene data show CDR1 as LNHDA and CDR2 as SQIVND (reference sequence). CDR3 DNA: TGTGCCAGTAGCAACCGGGGGGGCTGGTCCACAGATACGCAGTATTTT. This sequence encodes CASSNRGGWSTDTQYF.

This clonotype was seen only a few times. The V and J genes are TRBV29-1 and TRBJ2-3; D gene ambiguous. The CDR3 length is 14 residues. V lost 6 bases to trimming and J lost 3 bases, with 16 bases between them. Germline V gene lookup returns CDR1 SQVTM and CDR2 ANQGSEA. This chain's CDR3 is CSVAMGLGTDTQYF. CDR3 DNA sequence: TGCAGCGTAGCCATGGGCCTAGGGACAGATACGCAGTATTTT.

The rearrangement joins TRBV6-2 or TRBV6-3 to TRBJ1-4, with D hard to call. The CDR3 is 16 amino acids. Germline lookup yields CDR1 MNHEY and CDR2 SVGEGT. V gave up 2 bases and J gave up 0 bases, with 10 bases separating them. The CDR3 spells CASSYGRTSTNEKLFF. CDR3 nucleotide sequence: TGTGCCAGCAGTTACGGCAGAACCTCAACTAATGAAAAACTGTTTTTT.

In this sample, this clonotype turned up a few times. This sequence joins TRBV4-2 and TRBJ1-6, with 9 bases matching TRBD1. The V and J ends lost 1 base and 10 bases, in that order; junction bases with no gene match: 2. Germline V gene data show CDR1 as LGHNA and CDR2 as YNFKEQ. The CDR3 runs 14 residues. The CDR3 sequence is CASSQGDRASPLHF. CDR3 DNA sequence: TGTGCCAGCAGCCAAGGGGACAGGGCCTCACCCCTCCACTTT.

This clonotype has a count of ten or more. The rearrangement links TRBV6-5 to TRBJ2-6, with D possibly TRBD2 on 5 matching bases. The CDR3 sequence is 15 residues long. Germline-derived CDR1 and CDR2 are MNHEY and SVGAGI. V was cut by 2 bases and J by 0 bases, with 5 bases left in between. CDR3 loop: CASSYAGSGANVLTF. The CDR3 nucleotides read TGTGCCAGCAGTTACGCGGGCTCTGGGGCCAACGTCCTGACTTTC.

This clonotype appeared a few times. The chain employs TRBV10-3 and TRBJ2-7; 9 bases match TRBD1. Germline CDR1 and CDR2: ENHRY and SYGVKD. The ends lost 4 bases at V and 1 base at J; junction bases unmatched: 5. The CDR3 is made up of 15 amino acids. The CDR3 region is CAISGGGTGSYEQYF. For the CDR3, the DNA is TGTGCCATCAGTGGGGGCGGGACAGGGTCCTACGAGCAGTACTTC.

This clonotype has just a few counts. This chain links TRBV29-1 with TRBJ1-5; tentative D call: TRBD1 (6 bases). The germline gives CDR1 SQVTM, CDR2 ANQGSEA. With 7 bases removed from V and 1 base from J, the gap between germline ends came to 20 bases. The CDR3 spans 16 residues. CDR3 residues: CSDEDSCGASNQPQHF. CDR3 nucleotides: TGCAGCGATGAGGACAGCTGCGGGGCAAGCAATCAGCCCCAGCATTTT.

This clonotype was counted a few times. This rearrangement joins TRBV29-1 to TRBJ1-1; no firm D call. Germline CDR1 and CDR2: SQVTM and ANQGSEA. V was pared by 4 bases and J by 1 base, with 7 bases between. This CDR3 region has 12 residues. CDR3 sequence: CSVGLANTEAFF. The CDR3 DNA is TGCAGCGTTGGTCTGGCGAACACTGAAGCTTTCTTT. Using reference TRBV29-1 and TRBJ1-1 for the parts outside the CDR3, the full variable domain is SAVISQKPSRDICQRGTSLTIQCQVDSQVTMMFWYRQQPGQSLTLIATANQGSEATYESGFVIDKFPISRPNLTFSTLTVSNMSPEDSSIYLCSVGLANTEAFFGQGTRLTVV.

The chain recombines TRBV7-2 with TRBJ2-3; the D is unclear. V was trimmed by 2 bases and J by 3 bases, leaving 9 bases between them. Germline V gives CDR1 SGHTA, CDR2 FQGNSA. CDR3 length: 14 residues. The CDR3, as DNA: TGTGCCAGCAGCTTAACTCCGGATACAGATACGCAGTATTTT. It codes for CASSLTPDTDTQYF.

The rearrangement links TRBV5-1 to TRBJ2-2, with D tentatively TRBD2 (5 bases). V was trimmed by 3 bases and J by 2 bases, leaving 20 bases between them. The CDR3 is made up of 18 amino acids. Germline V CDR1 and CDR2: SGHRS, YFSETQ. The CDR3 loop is CASSSDSRGLRNTGELFF. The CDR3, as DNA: TGCGCCAGCAGCTCCGATTCAAGAGGGTTGCGAAACACCGGGGAGCTGTTTTTT.

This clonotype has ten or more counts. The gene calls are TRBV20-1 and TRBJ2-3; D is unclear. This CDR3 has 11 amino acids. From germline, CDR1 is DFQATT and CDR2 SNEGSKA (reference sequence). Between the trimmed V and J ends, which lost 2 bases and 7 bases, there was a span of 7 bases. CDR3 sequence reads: CSARSVNTQYF. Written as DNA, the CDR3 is TGCAGTGCTAGAAGCGTTAATACGCAGTATTTT.

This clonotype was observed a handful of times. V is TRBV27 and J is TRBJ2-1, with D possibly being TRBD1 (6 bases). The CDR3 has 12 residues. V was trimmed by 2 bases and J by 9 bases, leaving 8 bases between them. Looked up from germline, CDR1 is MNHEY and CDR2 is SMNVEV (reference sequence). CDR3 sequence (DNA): TGTGCCAGCAGTTTACAGGGGAGTGAGCAGTTCTTC. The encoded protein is CASSLQGSEQFF.

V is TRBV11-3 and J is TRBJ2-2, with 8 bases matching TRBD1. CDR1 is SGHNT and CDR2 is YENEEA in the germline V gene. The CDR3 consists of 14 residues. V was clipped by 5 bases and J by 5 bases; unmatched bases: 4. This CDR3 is CASSPRQGTGELFF. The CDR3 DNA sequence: TGTGCCAGCAGCCCCCGACAGGGGACCGGGGAGCTGTTTTTT.

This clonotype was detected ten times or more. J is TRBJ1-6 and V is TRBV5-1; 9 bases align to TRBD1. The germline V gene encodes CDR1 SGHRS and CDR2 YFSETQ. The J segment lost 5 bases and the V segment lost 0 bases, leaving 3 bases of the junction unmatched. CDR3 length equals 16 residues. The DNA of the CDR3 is TGCGCCAGCAGCTTGGACGGACAGGGGAATAATTCACCCCTCCACTTT. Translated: CASSLDGQGNNSPLHF. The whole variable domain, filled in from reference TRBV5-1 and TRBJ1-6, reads KAGVTQTPRYLIKTRGQQVTLSCSPISGHRSVSWYQQTPGQGLQFLFEYFSETQRNKGNFPGRFSGRQFSNSRSEMNVSTLELGDSALYLCASSLDGQGNNSPLHFGNGTRLTVT.

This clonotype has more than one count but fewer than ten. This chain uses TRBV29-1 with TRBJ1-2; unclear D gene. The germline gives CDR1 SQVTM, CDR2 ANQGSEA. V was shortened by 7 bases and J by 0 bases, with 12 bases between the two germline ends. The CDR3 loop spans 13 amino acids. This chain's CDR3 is CSAAFNANYGYTF. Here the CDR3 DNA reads TGCAGCGCTGCTTTTAATGCTAACTATGGCTACACCTTC.

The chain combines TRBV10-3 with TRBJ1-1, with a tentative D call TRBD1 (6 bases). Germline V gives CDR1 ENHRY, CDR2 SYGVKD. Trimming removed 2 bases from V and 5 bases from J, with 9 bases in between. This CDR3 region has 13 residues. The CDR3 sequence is CAISELQGTEAFF. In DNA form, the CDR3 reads TGTGCCATCAGTGAGCTACAGGGTACTGAAGCTTTCTTT.

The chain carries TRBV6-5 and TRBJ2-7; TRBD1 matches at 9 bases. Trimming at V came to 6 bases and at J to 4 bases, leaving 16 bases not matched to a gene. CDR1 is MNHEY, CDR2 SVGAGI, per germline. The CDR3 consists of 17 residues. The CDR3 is CASSSRNTGTGTYEQYF. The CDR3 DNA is TGTGCCAGCAGCTCAAGAAATACCGGGACAGGGACTTACGAGCAGTACTTC.

CDR3 DNA: TGCAGCGTTGTTCCAGGGTCAGAGACCCAGTACTTC. Translating it yields CSVVPGSETQYF. The chain joins TRBV29-1 to TRBJ2-5, with D possibly being TRBD1 (5 bases). CDR1 is SQVTM, CDR2 ANQGSEA, per germline. V dropped 4 bases and J dropped 4 bases, with 10 bases sitting between them. The CDR3 has 12 residues.